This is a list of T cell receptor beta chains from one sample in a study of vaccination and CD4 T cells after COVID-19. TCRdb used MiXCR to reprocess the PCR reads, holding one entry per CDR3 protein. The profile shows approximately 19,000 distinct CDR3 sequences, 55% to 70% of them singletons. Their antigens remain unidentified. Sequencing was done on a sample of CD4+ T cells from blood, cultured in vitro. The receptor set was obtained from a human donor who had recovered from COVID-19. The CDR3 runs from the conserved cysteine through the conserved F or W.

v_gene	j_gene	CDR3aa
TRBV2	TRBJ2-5	CASSPWETQYF
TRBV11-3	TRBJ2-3	CASSLGPTYTQYF
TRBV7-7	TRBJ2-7	CASSLGQGEVDEQYF
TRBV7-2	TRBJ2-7	CASSLAGRGYEQYF
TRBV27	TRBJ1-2	CASSLSQGDGYTF
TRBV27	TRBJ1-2	CASSSRGRGYTF
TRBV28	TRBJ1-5	CASSLGTGSSNQPQHF
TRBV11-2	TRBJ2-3	CASSLGALAGITDTQYF
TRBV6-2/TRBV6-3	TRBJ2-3	CASRPDWGFSDTQYF
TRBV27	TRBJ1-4	CASSLSGQFREKLFF
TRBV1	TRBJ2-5	CTSNRGTSRETQYF
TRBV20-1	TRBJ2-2	CSARSRTGNTGELFF
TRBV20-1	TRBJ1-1	CSARPGMNTEAFF
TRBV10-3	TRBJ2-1	CAISESAYNEQFF
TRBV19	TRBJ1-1	CASSRRENTEAFF
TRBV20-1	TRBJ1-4	CSALWGSNEKLFF
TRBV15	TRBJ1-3	CATSRDGGGGNTIYF
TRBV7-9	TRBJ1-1	CASSSRGTGSFSEAFF
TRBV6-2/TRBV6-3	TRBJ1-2	CASGDGGIYGYTF
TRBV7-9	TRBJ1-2	CASSLDGALRGYTF
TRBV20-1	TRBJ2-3	CSASVPTDTQYF
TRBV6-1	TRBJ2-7	CATLRRDTYEQYF